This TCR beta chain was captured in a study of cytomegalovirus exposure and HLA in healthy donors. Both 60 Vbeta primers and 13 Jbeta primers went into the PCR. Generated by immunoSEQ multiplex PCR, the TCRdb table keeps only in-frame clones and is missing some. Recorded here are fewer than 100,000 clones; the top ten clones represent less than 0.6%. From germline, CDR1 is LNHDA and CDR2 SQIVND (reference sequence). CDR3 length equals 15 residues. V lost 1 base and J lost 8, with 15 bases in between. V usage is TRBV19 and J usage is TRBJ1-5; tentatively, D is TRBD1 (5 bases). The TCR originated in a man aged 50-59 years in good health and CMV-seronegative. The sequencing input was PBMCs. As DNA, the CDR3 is TGTGCCAGTAGTATAGGAGGAGGGGATTGGAAGCCCCAGCATTTT. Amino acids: CASSIGGGDWKPQHF.